The present TCR beta chain was sequenced within a study of T cell responses to AZD1222 COVID-19 vaccine. Regarding the study as a whole: Clonal diversity was possibly underestimated; the donors were predominantly white British and more often female. Spike-spanning, vaccine-associated CD4 TCRs were dominant at 160-218 and 743-854.

Points on this clone: Antigen specificity is unknown.

The table came from immunoSEQ multiplex PCR; TCRdb's copy has only in-frame clones and leaves some out. The sample holds around 99,000 clones, roughly 92% seen once. The V gene end was trimmed by 1 base and the J gene end by 7 bases; junction bases not matched to a gene: 4. CDR1 and CDR2 (germline): SGHRS, YFSETQ. There are 13 residues in the CDR3. The chain employs TRBV5-1 and TRBJ1-1; 7 positions agree with TRBD1. This TCR was sampled from an adult in good health. Sample: peripheral blood, taken on day 0 of AZD1222 vaccination. The CDR3: CASSLTGESEAFF. In DNA, the CDR3 is TGCGCCAGCAGCTTGACAGGGGAGAGTGAAGCTTTCTTT.